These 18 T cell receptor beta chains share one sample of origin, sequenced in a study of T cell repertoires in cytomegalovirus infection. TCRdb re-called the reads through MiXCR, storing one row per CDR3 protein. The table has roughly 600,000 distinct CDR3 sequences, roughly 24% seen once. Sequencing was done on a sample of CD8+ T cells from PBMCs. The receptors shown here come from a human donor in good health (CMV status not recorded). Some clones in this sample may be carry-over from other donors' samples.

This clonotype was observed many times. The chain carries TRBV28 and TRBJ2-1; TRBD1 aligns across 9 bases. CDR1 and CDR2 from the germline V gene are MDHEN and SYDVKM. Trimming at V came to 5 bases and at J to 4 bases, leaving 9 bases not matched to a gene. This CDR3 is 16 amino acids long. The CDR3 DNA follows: TGTGCCAGCAGTCCGCGACAGGGGGAAATTTACAATGAGCAGTTCTTC. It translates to CASSPRQGEIYNEQFF.

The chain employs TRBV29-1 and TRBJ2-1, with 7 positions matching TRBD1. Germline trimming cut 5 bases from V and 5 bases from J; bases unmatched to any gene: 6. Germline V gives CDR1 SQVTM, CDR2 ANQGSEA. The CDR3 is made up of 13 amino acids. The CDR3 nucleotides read TGCAGCGTTAAGGGGACAGACAACAATGAGCAGTTCTTC. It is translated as CSVKGTDNNEQFF.

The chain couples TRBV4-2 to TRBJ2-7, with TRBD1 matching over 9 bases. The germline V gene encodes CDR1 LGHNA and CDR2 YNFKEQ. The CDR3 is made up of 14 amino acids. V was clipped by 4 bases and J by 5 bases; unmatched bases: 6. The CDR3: CASSPTGGRDEQYF. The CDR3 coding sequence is TGTGCCAGCAGCCCTACAGGGGGCAGGGACGAGCAGTACTTC.

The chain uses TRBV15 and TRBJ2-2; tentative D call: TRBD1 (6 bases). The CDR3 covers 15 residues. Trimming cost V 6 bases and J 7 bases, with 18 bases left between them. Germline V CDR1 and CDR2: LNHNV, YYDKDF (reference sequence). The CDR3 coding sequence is TGTGCCACCAGAGGGATAACAGGGCGAAGCGGGGAGCTGTTTTTT. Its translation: CATRGITGRSGELFF.

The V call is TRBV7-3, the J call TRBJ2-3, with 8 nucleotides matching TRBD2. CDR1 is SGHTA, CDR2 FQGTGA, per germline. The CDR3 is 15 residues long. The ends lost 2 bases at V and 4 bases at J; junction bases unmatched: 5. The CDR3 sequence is CASSLRGGPPDTQYF. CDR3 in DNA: TGTGCCAGCAGCTTACGGGGGGGGCCCCCAGATACGCAGTATTTT.

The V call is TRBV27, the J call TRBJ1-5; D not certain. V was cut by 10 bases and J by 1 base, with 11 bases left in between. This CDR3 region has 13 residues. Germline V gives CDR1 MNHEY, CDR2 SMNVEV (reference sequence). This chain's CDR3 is CANSTSSNQPQHF. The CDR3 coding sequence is TGTGCCAACAGCACCAGCAGCAATCAGCCCCAGCATTTT.

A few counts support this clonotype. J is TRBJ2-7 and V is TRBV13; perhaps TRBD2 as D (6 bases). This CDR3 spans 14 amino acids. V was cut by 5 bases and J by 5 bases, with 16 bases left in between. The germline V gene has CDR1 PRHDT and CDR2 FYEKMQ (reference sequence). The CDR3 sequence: CASSSQEGRNEQYF. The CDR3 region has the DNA TGTGCCAGCAGCAGCCAAGAGGGGAGGAACGAGCAGTACTTC.

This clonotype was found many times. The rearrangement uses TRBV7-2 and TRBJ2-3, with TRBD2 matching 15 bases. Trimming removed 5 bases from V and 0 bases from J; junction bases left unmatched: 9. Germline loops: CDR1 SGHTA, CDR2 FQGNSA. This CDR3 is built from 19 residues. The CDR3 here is CASSTHGTSGGTSTDTQYF. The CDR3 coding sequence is TGTGCCAGCAGCACACACGGGACTAGCGGGGGGACTAGCACAGATACGCAGTATTTT.

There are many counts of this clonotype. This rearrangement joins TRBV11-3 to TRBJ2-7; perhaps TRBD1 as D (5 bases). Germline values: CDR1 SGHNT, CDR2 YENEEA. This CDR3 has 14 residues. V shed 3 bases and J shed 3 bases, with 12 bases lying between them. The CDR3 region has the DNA TGTGCCAGCAGCTTGGGCGTCCAGGGCTACGAGCAGTACTTC. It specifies CASSLGVQGYEQYF.

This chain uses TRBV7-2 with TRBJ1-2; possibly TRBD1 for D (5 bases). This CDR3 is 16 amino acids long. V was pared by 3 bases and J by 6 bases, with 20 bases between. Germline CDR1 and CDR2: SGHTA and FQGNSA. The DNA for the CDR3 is TGTGCCAGCAGCTTCGTTTCTAGGGGTTTGAGCCATGGCTACACCTTC. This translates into CASSFVSRGLSHGYTF.

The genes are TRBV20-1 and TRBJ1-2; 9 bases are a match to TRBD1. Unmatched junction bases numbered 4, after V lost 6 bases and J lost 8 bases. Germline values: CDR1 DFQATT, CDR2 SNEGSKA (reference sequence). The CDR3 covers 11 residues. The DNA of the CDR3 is TGCAGTGCAGGGGACAGGGACGGCTACACCTTC. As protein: CSAGDRDGYTF.

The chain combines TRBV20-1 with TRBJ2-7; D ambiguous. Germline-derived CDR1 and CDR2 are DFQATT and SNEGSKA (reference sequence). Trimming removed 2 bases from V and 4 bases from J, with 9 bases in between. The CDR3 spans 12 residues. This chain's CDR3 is CSARSWGYEQYF. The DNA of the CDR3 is TGCAGTGCTAGATCCTGGGGATACGAGCAGTACTTC.

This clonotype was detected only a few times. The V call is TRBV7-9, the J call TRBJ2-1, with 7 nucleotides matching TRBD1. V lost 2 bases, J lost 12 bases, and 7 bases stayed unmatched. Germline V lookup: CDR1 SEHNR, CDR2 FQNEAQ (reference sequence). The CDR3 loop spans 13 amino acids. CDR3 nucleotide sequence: TGTGCCAGCAGCTTATGGGGTGGGACAGCGCAGTTCTTC. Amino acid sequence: CASSLWGGTAQFF.

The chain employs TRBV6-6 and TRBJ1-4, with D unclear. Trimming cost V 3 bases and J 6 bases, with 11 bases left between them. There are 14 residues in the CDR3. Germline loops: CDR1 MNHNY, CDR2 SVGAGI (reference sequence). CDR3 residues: CASSYVVRDEKLFF. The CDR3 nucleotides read TGTGCCAGCAGTTATGTCGTGCGGGATGAAAAACTGTTTTTT.

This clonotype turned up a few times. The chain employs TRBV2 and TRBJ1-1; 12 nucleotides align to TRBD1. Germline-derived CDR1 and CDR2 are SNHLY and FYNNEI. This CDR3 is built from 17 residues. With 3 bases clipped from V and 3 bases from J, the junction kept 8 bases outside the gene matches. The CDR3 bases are TGTGCCAGCAGTGAGTCCGGGACAGGGGGCGAGGACACTGAAGCTTTCTTT. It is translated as CASSESGTGGEDTEAFF.

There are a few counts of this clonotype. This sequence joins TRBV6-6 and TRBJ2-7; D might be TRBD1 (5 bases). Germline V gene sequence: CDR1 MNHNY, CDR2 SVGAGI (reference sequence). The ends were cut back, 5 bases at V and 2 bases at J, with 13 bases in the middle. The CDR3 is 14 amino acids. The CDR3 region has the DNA TGTGCCAGCAGTGACCGGACACAACCCTACGAGCAGTACTTC. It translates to CASSDRTQPYEQYF.

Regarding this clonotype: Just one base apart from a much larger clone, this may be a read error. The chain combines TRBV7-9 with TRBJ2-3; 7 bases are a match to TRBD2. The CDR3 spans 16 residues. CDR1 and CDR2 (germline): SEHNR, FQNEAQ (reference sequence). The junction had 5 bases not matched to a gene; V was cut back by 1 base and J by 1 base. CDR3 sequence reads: CASSLVGLVGTDTQYF. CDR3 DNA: TGTGCCAGCAGCTTAGTCGGACTAGTGGGCACAGATACGCAGTATTTT.

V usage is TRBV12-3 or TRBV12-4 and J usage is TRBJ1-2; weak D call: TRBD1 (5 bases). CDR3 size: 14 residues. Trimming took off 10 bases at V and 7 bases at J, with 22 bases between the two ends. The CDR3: CAIPSPLGDGGYTF. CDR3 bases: TGTGCCATCCCCTCCCCCCTGGGGGATGGTGGCTACACCTTC.